This T cell receptor beta chain was profiled in a study of shared clonotypes between healthy human individuals. As for the study in general: Each donor contributed plates that comprised three CD4 naive, three CD4 memory, two CD8 naive and one CD8 memory.

Assay used: immunoSEQ multiplex PCR; TCRdb lists only in-frame clones, some missing. The table has approximately 1,500,000 clones, approximately 98% seen once. V lost 1 base and J lost 0; bases outside the gene matches: 8. Germline assignment: CDR1 SGHDN and CDR2 FVKESK. This CDR3 has 17 amino acids. The receptor comes from a man between 25 and 39 years old in good health. The chain recombines TRBV14 with TRBJ1-1; TRBD1 agrees at 7 bases. Sequencing used naive CD4+ T cells sorted from blood. Subset: CD45RA+ positively selected. Here the CDR3 DNA reads TGTGCCAGCAGCCAAGGGACAGGTCTGGGCTTGAACACTGAAGCTTTCTTT. Translation gives CASSQGTGLGLNTEAFF.